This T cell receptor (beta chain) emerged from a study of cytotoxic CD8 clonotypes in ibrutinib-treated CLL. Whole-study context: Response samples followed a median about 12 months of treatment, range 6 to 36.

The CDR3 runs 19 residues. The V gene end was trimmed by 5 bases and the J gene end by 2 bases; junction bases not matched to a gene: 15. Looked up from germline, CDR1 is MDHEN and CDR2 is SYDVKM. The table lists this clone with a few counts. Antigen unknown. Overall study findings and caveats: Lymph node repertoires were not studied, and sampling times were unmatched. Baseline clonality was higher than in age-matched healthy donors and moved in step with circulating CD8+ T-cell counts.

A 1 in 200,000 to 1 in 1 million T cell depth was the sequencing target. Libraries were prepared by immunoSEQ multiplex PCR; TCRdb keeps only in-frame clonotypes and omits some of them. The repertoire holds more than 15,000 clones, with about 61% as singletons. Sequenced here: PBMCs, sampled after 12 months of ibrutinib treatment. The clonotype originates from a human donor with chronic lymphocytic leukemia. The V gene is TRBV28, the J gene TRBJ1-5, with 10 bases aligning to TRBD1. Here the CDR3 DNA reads TGTGCCAGCAGTCGCCTCGTCTCGACAGGGGGCGCTGGCAATCAGCCCCAGCATTTT. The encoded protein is CASSRLVSTGGAGNQPQHF.